This TCR beta chain was profiled in a study of human T cells and chemical hapten exposure (dated by TCRdb to the early 2020s). Turning to the overall study: For sensitization, 2% DPC in acetone was applied to a roughly 2 cm by roughly 2 cm area of upper inner arm skin. Throughout the study period of about 23 weeks, patients also received therapeutic DPC doses to the scalp every week. Patch testing was performed on the upper back with Finn chambers containing 0.01% DPC, and the patch tests were scored after 6 days according to International Contact Dermatitis Research Group standards. Most of the patients in the cohort were female, and the cohort covered alopecia areata with under or over 50% scalp involvement, alopecia totalis and alopecia universalis. The libraries were sequenced as a pool, and the TCR yield per sample differed mostly because of small variations in library volumes within the pool. Peripheral blood TCR repertoire changes were tracked in vivo in alopecia patients during primary and secondary sensitization to the hapten diphenylcyclopropenone (DPC). Blood was sampled from patients pre-sensitization (week 0) and at 2, 6 and about 24 weeks after DPC sensitization. For TCR sequencing, blood came from 25 to 30 alopecia patients at anywhere from one to four time points (pre-sensitization, 2, 6 and 24 weeks). Results and caveats for the whole study, not just this receptor: Expanded TCRs formed significantly more large CDR3 similarity clusters than pre-sensitization or healthy control sets, consistent with antigen-driven responses. Patch test score correlated positively with the number of PT1 expanded TCRs, reaching significance at thresholds 8, 16 and 32 but not at 4. Alopecia, a presumed autoimmune disease, was present in all patients, so the immune response of the patients might differ from that of healthy individuals. No change with DPC sensitization was found in the number of TCRs above 1 in 1000 frequency, and no evidence of global repertoire structure alterations was found. Repeated subsampling changed both the strength of the expansion versus patch-test correlation and the threshold at which the correlation became significant.

There are many counts of this clonotype. Its antigen is still unknown. Per-base qualities were not stored, and no clone one base away is much larger. The library was produced with RACE. TCRdb lists the instrument as NextSeq 500. Library preparation attached unique molecular identifiers to individual cDNA molecules for quantitative, reproducible TCR counting. From each blood RNA sample, both TCR alpha and TCR beta chains were sequenced. Turning to the authors' computational methods: Samples had a median of about 90,000 TCRs, with a range from roughly 23,224 to 700,000. The Decombinator software suite was used to annotate the V, J and CDR3 of the TCR reads. For the PS versus PT1 abundance plots, all samples were subsampled to the same number of TCRs (28,000). TCRs were defined as expanded if absent before sensitization and observed at least eight times at the 2-week time point. In-frame beta chains were kept once TCRdb had trimmed the public reads at Q25 with fastp and called clones with MiXCR. Entries are consolidated by CDR3 protein sequence, retaining the most common genes and DNA. None of the V and J calls come from the authors' own analysis; TCRdb made them. The sample profile shows approximately 100,000 distinct CDR3 sequences; 9.5% to 11% of them were found once. The ten biggest clones cover 3% to 4.5% of the sample.

The label giving this sample's time point can be read as: patch test 1, 2 weeks after DPC sensitization. The sample's treatment or condition label, decoded: therapeutic diphenylcyclopropenone sensitization with weekly scalp DPC. Blood at each patch-test visit was drawn before the patch test was applied. Patients were considered eligible if aged 18 to 70, diagnosed with alopecia and deemed suitable for DPC therapy, and patients were excluded if pregnant. Total RNA was extracted from unfractionated whole blood collected in Tempus Blood RNA tubes. The CDR3 spans 16 residues, from the cysteine through the phenylalanine. The CDR3 DNA has 48 bases and is translated from base 1. Reading the germline V gene gives CDR1 MNHEY and CDR2 SVGAGI. Cut back by 5 bases and 0 bases, the V and J ends lie 16 bases apart.

This receptor was obtained from a woman aged 40-49 years with alopecia areata. Some clones in this sample may be carry-over from other donors' samples. The chain employs TRBV6-5 and TRBJ1-1; the D gene is perhaps TRBD1, from 5 matching bases. The sequences come from whole blood, collected in connection with sensitization to the hapten diphenylcyclopropenone (DPC). CDR3 sequence: CASSNGATFMNTEAFF. In nucleotide form, the sequence is TGTGCCAGCAGTAACGGGGCGACTTTTATGAACACTGAAGCTTTCTTT.